This T cell receptor (beta chain) was sequenced during a study of T cell responses to AZD1222 COVID-19 vaccine. The assay was immunoSEQ multiplex PCR, and TCRdb's table has in-frame clones only and misses some. The profile shows about 100,000 clones, approximately 91% of them singletons. Sequencing used peripheral blood, obtained on day 0 of AZD1222 vaccination. The TCR was taken from an adult in good health.

CDR3 coding DNA: TGTGCCAGCTCACCACCGTACAGCTCTTTAAATTCACCCCTCCACTTT. Protein: CASSPPYSSLNSPLHF. J is TRBJ1-6 and V is TRBV18; D call uncertain. CDR1 is KGHSH and CDR2 is LQKENI in the germline V gene. Trimming took 0 bases from V and 7 from J, leaving 13 bases between them. The CDR3 loop spans 16 amino acids.